The rows below give T cell receptor beta chains drawn from one sample of a study of vaccination effects on CD4 cells after COVID-19. TCRdb's table, derived via immunoSEQ multiplex PCR, lists solely in-frame clones and lacks some. Of approximately 44,000 clones listed, around 70% are singletons. Their antigens remain unidentified. The specimen comprised CD4+ T cells from PBMCs cultured with HCoV-OC43 spike peptides, sampled before COVID-19 vaccination. The receptors were gathered from a human donor who received a COVID-19 vaccine. Each CDR3 is given with its conserved first and last residue. The order of the fields is V gene, J gene, clone size, D gene, CDR3 protein, CDR3 DNA. The D gene is left open where the match is weak. Where a row states a size, it is once, few, many or the class of an expanded clone; other rows omit it.

V: TRBV6-4; J: TRBJ2-2; size: .; D: .; CDR3: CASSEGLYTGELFF; DNA: TGTGCCAGCAGTGAAGGGTTGTACACCGGGGAGCTGTTTTTT
V: TRBV10-3; J: TRBJ2-3; size: .; D: .; CDR3: CAISDRADTQYF; DNA: TGTGCCATCAGTGATAGGGCGGATACGCAGTATTTT
V: TRBV18; J: TRBJ2-7; size: .; D: TRBD1; CDR3: CASAPLTGAGSAEQYF; DNA: TGTGCCAGCGCGCCCCTGACAGGGGCTGGATCTGCGGAGCAGTACTTC
V: TRBV6-1; J: TRBJ1-1; size: .; D: .; CDR3: CASSEKQNTEAFF; DNA: TGTGCCAGCAGTGAAAAACAGAACACTGAAGCTTTCTTT
V: TRBV19; J: TRBJ2-3; size: .; D: TRBD1; CDR3: CASSQTGGSDTQYF; DNA: TGTGCCAGTAGTCAGACAGGGGGCTCAGATACGCAGTATTTT
V: TRBV28; J: TRBJ2-2; size: .; D: .; CDR3: CASSLGTGELFF; DNA: TGTGCCAGCAGTTTGGGCACCGGGGAGCTGTTTTTT
V: TRBV11-2; J: TRBJ1-1; size: .; D: .; CDR3: CASSLGPAGLEAFF; DNA: TGTGCCAGCAGCTTAGGGCCAGCGGGCCTTGAAGCTTTCTTT
V: TRBV4-2; J: TRBJ2-3; size: .; D: .; CDR3: CASSQEQTTSTDTQYF; DNA: TGTGCCAGCAGCCAAGAGCAGACTACTAGCACAGATACGCAGTATTTT
V: TRBV6-6; J: TRBJ2-1; size: .; D: .; CDR3: CASTLRVYNEQFF; DNA: TGTGCCAGCACCCTCCGGGTTTACAATGAGCAGTTCTTC
V: TRBV10-3; J: TRBJ1-2; size: .; D: TRBD1; CDR3: CAISVGLLDRAGYTF; DNA: TGTGCCATCAGTGTTGGGCTCCTAGACAGGGCTGGCTACACCTTC
V: TRBV20-1; J: TRBJ1-1; size: .; D: .; CDR3: CSASLNTEAFF; DNA: TGCAGTGCGAGCCTGAACACTGAAGCTTTCTTT
V: TRBV10-3; J: TRBJ1-1; size: .; D: TRBD1; CDR3: CAINRDRGGIGNTEAFF; DNA: TGTGCCATCAACCGAGACAGGGGTGGTATCGGGAACACTGAAGCTTTCTTT
V: TRBV7-2; J: TRBJ1-3; size: .; D: .; CDR3: CASSLGGAFSGNTIYF; DNA: TGTGCCAGCAGCTTAGGGGGTGCCTTCTCTGGAAACACCATATATTTT
V: TRBV3-1/TRBV3-2; J: TRBJ1-5; size: once; D: .; CDR3: CASSRGRAQPQHF; DNA: TGTGCCAGCAGCCGCGGAAGGGCTCAGCCCCAGCATTTT
V: TRBV6-2/TRBV6-3; J: TRBJ1-6; size: .; D: .; CDR3: CASSSGAIYNSPLHF; DNA: TGTGCCAGCAGTTCCGGGGCCATCTATAATTCACCCCTCCACTTT
V: TRBV7-9; J: TRBJ2-7; size: once; D: TRBD2; CDR3: CASRGLAVLGGEQYF; DNA: TGTGCCAGCAGGGGACTAGCGGTCCTGGGGGGCGAGCAGTACTTC
V: TRBV28; J: TRBJ1-1; size: .; D: .; CDR3: CASSPRSEAFF; DNA: TGTGCCAGCAGTCCTCGAAGTGAAGCTTTCTTT
V: TRBV19; J: TRBJ1-1; size: few; D: TRBD1; CDR3: CASSARDRGVGTEAFF; DNA: TGTGCCAGTAGTGCCCGGGACAGGGGGGTAGGGACTGAAGCTTTCTTT
V: TRBV5-1; J: TRBJ2-6; size: once; D: .; CDR3: CASSPLSGDGANVLTF; DNA: TGCGCCAGCAGCCCCCTAAGTGGGGACGGGGCCAACGTCCTGACTTTC
V: TRBV5-1; J: TRBJ1-1; size: few; D: TRBD1; CDR3: CASRGQGGTEAFF; DNA: TGCGCCAGCAGGGGACAGGGAGGCACTGAAGCTTTCTTT
V: TRBV3-1/TRBV3-2; J: TRBJ1-1; size: .; D: TRBD1; CDR3: CASSPGQGSTEAFF; DNA: TGTGCCAGCAGCCCCGGACAGGGGAGCACTGAAGCTTTCTTT
V: TRBV27; J: TRBJ2-2; size: .; D: .; CDR3: CASSLSAQGVAGELFF; DNA: TGTGCCAGCAGTTTATCGGCGCAGGGAGTGGCCGGGGAGCTGTTTTTT
V: TRBV30; J: TRBJ1-5; size: .; D: .; CDR3: CAWGLRRRERGNGNQPQHF; DNA: TGTGCCTGGGGGCTTCGGAGGCGGGAGAGGGGAAACGGCAATCAGCCCCAGCATTTT
V: TRBV7-9; J: TRBJ1-1; size: .; D: .; CDR3: CASSLRAGVAFF; DNA: TGTGCCAGCAGCTTACGAGCAGGGGTAGCTTTCTTT
V: TRBV25-1; J: TRBJ1-2; size: .; D: .; CDR3: CASSVAGANYGYTF; DNA: TGTGCCAGCAGTGTTGCCGGAGCTAACTATGGCTACACCTTC
V: TRBV7-3; J: TRBJ2-5; size: .; D: TRBD1; CDR3: CASSPQGTVQETQYF; DNA: TGTGCCAGCAGCCCGCAAGGGACAGTACAAGAGACCCAGTACTTC
V: TRBV7-8; J: TRBJ2-1; size: .; D: .; CDR3: CASSLGVAGRQFF; DNA: TGTGCCAGCAGCTTAGGGGTAGCTGGACGGCAGTTCTTC
V: TRBV4-1; J: TRBJ2-6; size: once; D: TRBD1; CDR3: CASRHTLGTGGSGANVLTF; DNA: TGCGCCAGCAGACACACTTTAGGGACAGGGGGCTCTGGGGCCAACGTCCTGACTTTC
V: TRBV4-3; J: TRBJ1-2; size: .; D: .; CDR3: CASSQDYVPPYGYTF; DNA: TGCGCCAGCAGCCAAGATTACGTACCGCCTTATGGCTACACCTTC
V: TRBV6-1; J: TRBJ2-3; size: few; D: TRBD2; CDR3: CASSVSGGGSSTDTQYF; DNA: TGTGCCAGCAGTGTCTCGGGAGGGGGTAGCAGCACAGATACGCAGTATTTT
V: TRBV7-6; J: TRBJ1-1; size: .; D: .; CDR3: CASSLLGGAENTEAFF; DNA: TGTGCCAGCAGCTTGCTAGGGGGGGCGGAGAACACTGAAGCTTTCTTT
V: TRBV6-2/TRBV6-3; J: TRBJ1-2; size: .; D: TRBD1; CDR3: CASSYSTGNGYTF; DNA: TGTGCCAGCAGTTACTCGACAGGGAACGGCTACACCTTC
V: TRBV6-6; J: TRBJ1-1; size: .; D: .; CDR3: CASSYGSPTEAFF; DNA: TGTGCCAGCAGTTACGGGAGCCCGACTGAAGCTTTCTTT
V: TRBV4-2; J: TRBJ2-3; size: .; D: TRBD1; CDR3: CASSQRTGGADTQYF; DNA: TGTGCCAGCAGCCAGCGAACAGGGGGTGCAGATACGCAGTATTTT
V: TRBV7-9; J: TRBJ2-5; size: .; D: TRBD1; CDR3: CASSTGTGGDETQYF; DNA: TGTGCCAGCAGCACCGGGACAGGGGGCGACGAGACCCAGTACTTC
V: TRBV18; J: TRBJ1-1; size: .; D: .; CDR3: CASSPIQAGPTTEAFF; DNA: TGTGCCAGCTCACCAATACAAGCGGGGCCAACTACTGAAGCTTTCTTT
V: TRBV5-1; J: TRBJ2-1; size: few; D: .; CDR3: CASSLVSRANEQFF; DNA: TGCGCCAGCAGCTTAGTATCCAGGGCCAATGAGCAGTTCTTC
V: TRBV30; J: TRBJ2-1; size: few; D: TRBD2; CDR3: CASRPGASGVNEQFF; DNA: TGTGCCTCACGACCCGGGGCTAGCGGGGTCAATGAGCAGTTCTTC
V: TRBV14; J: TRBJ2-1; size: .; D: .; CDR3: CASSPYTGPLRGEQFF; DNA: TGTGCCAGCAGCCCGTACACCGGGCCCCTAAGGGGGGAGCAGTTCTTC
V: TRBV2; J: TRBJ2-5; size: .; D: .; CDR3: CASREGQSEETQYF; DNA: TGTGCCAGCAGGGAGGGACAGTCGGAAGAGACCCAGTACTTC
V: TRBV15; J: TRBJ2-7; size: .; D: .; CDR3: CATSRDPTRAYEQYF; DNA: TGTGCCACCAGCAGAGATCCCACCAGGGCCTACGAGCAGTACTTC
V: TRBV30; J: TRBJ2-7; size: .; D: .; CDR3: CAWSVRKAVLPKEQYF; DNA: TGTGCCTGGAGTGTTCGAAAAGCGGTACTGCCTAAAGAGCAGTACTTC
V: TRBV9; J: TRBJ1-2; size: .; D: .; CDR3: CASSVDPAAGSGYTF; DNA: TGTGCCAGCAGCGTGGACCCGGCGGCCGGGAGTGGCTACACCTTC
V: TRBV5-5; J: TRBJ1-5; size: once; D: .; CDR3: CASSLRGLSNQPQHF; DNA: TGTGCCAGCAGCTTGAGGGGCCTAAGCAATCAGCCCCAGCATTTT
V: TRBV6-2/TRBV6-3; J: TRBJ2-5; size: .; D: .; CDR3: CASSLSQETQYF; DNA: TGTGCCAGCAGTTTGTCCCAAGAGACCCAGTACTTC
V: TRBV4-2; J: TRBJ2-7; size: few; D: .; CDR3: CASSQEGYGVSYEQYF; DNA: TGTGCCAGCAGCCAAGAGGGATACGGGGTTTCCTACGAGCAGTACTTC
V: TRBV10-3; J: TRBJ2-2; size: few; D: TRBD2; CDR3: CAIPNGGLAGPQNTGELFF; DNA: TGTGCCATCCCTAACGGGGGACTAGCGGGACCCCAGAACACCGGGGAGCTGTTTTTT
V: TRBV12-3/TRBV12-4; J: TRBJ2-1; size: .; D: .; CDR3: CASSLVPNEQFF; DNA: TGTGCCAGCAGTTTGGTTCCCAATGAGCAGTTCTTC
V: TRBV19; J: TRBJ1-2; size: .; D: .; CDR3: CASRAQLWANYGYTF; DNA: TGTGCCAGTAGAGCTCAACTCTGGGCCAACTATGGCTACACCTTC
V: TRBV28; J: TRBJ1-2; size: .; D: TRBD1; CDR3: CASSSGQGVFGYTF; DNA: TGTGCCAGCAGTTCCGGACAGGGAGTTTTCGGCTACACCTTC